This T cell receptor beta chain was found in a study of blood T cell repertoires in COVID-19. Overall study context: Collection of acute and convalescent COVID-19 samples took place in the United States, Italy and Spain.

Two negative PCRs, clearance, or symptom resolution were required of recovered Cohort 3 donors. Sequenced by immunoSEQ multiplex PCR; TCRdb stores in-frame clones only, minus some. The sample includes roughly 310,000 clones, around 89% of them seen just once. Material: PBMCs or T cells enriched from blood (not recorded which). The clonotype originates from a woman aged 40 to 49 who had recovered from COVID-19.

The CDR3 nucleotides are TGCGCCAGCAGCCAGACCGGGACTAGCATCGATGAGCAGTTCTTC. This sequence encodes CASSQTGTSIDEQFF. The chain combines TRBV4-3 with TRBJ2-1; 9 bases line up with TRBD2. The CDR3 is 15 residues long. Germline CDR1 reads LGHNA; CDR2 reads YSLEER. With 3 bases clipped from V and 8 bases from J, the junction kept 8 bases outside the gene matches.